Listed below are T cell receptor beta chains from one sample, sequenced in a study of T cells in Graves' hyperthyroidism and ophthalmopathy. TCRdb reprocessed the multiplex PCR reads with MiXCR, giving one entry per CDR3 protein. Here the sample spans roughly 800,000 distinct CDR3 sequences, 38% being singletons. The sample consisted of blood. Receptors were obtained from a man younger than 35 with Graves' hyperthyroidism. CDR3s include the opening cysteine and the closing phenylalanine or tryptophan. Each record gives: D gene, J gene, V gene, clone size, CDR3 DNA, CDR3 protein. A D gene is named only where the DNA matches it firmly. Expanded clones get a size class; other rows say once, few or many, or leave the size out.

>NA|TRBJ1-6|TRBV12-3/TRBV12-4|NA
TGTGCCACCGGAGTAGGGGGGTTAGCCCTCCACTTT
CATGVGGLALHF
>NA|TRBJ2-7|TRBV6-5|NA
TGTGCCAGCAGTTACACCGCTCACTACGAGCAGTACTTC
CASSYTAHYEQYF
>NA|TRBJ2-5|TRBV4-1|many
TGCGCCAGCAGCCAAGTAGATATCATCCACCGAGAGACCCAGTACTTC
CASSQVDIIHRETQYF
>NA|TRBJ2-7|TRBV7-9|few
TGTGCTTGGGAAGGGGGCGAGCAGTACTTC
CAWEGGEQYF
>NA|TRBJ2-7|TRBV29-1|many
TGCAGCTTTGGGCAGAACTTCTACGAGCAGTACTTC
CSFGQNFYEQYF
>NA|TRBJ1-2|TRBV10-2|many
TGCGCCAGCAGTGAGGCAGGGGTGTATGGCTACACCTTC
CASSEAGVYGYTF
>NA|TRBJ1-1|TRBV15|many
TGTGCCACCAGCAGAGTGGTGAACACTGAAGCTTTCTTT
CATSRVVNTEAFF
>TRBD1|TRBJ2-7|TRBV10-3|once
TGTGCCAGCAGTGAAGTTGACAGGGGCCTCTCCTACGAGCAGTACTTC
CASSEVDRGLSYEQYF
>TRBD2|TRBJ2-2|TRBV5-1|once
TGCGTCAGCAGCCCCGGACTAGGCGACACCGGGGAGCTGTTTTTT
CVSSPGLGDTGELFF
>NA|TRBJ1-2|TRBV2|NA
TGTGCCGGATCGCAGGGCGGCTATGGCTACACCTTC
CAGSQGGYGYTF
>NA|TRBJ1-2|TRBV6-1|few
TGTGCCAGCAATCGGGGGCAAGGAGGCTACACCTTC
CASNRGQGGYTF
>NA|TRBJ2-5|TRBV20-1|few
TGCAGTGCTTGGGGCTCGAGAGCTTACCAAGAGACCCAGTACTTC
CSAWGSRAYQETQYF
>TRBD1|TRBJ1-5|TRBV29-1|NA
TGCAGCGTAGGGGGACAGGCAGGCAATCAGCCCCAGCATTTT
CSVGGQAGNQPQHF
>NA|TRBJ1-1|TRBV29-1|many
TGCAGCGTTAGTGGAGTTAACACTGAAGCTTTCTTT
CSVSGVNTEAFF
>TRBD1|TRBJ1-1|TRBV6-2/TRBV6-3|once
TGTGCCAGCAGTTACGGGACAGGACGAACTGAAGCTTTCTTT
CASSYGTGRTEAFF
>NA|TRBJ2-2|TRBV20-1|NA
TGCAGTGCTAGAGATTGGCAGGGTATCACCGGGGAGCTGTTTTTT
CSARDWQGITGELFF
>NA|TRBJ1-5|TRBV7-9|few
TGTGCCAGCAGTCCGACGTCGGGCAATCAGCCCCAGCATTTT
CASSPTSGNQPQHF
>TRBD1|TRBJ1-4|TRBV10-3|NA
TGTGCCACCGGGACAGATGGGGAAAAACTGTTTTTT
CATGTDGEKLFF
>NA|TRBJ2-7|TRBV9|NA
TGTGCCAGCAGCGTGGTAGGGCGGCTAGCCGAGCAGTACTTC
CASSVVGRLAEQYF
>NA|TRBJ2-7|TRBV14|NA
TGTGCCAGCAGCCGAGAGGGGGGGCCCTACTCCTACGAGCAGTACTTC
CASSREGGPYSYEQYF
>TRBD1|TRBJ1-1|TRBV7-9|few
TGTGCCAGCAGCCCAGGCGGGACAGAGAACACTGAAGCTTTCTTT
CASSPGGTENTEAFF
>NA|TRBJ2-7|TRBV15|many
TGTGCCACCAGCTCCCGAAAGGGGGGGCAGTACTTC
CATSSRKGGQYF